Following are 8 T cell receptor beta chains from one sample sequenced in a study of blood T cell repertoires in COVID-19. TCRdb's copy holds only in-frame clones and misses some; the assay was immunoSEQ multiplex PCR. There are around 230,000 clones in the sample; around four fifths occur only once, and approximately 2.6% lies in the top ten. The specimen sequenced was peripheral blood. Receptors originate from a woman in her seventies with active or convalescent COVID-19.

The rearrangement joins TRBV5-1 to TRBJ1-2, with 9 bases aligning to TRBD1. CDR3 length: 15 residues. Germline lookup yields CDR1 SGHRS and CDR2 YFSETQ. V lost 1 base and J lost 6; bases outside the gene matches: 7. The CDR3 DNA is TGCGCCAGCAGCTTGTCTGGACAGGGGACGGATGGCTACACCTTC. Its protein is CASSLSGQGTDGYTF.

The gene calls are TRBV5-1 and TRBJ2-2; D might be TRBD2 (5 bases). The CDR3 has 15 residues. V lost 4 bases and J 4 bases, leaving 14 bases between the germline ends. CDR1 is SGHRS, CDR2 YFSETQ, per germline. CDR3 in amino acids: CASSPPRAGTGELFF. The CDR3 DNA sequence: TGCGCCAGCAGCCCGCCCCGGGCGGGCACCGGGGAGCTGTTTTTT.

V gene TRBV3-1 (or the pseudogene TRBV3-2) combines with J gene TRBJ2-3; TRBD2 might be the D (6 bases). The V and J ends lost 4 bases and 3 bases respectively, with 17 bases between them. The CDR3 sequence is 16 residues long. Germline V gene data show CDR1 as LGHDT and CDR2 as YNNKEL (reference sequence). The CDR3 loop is CASSLWTTFQTDTQYF. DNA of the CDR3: TGTGCCAGCAGCCTGTGGACTACGTTCCAAACAGATACGCAGTATTTT.

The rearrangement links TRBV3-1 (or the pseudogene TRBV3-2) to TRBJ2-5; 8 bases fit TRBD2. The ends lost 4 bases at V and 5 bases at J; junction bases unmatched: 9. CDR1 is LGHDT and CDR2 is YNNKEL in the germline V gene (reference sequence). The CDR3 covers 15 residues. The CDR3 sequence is CASSPRAGGGETQYF. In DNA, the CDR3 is TGTGCCAGCAGCCCTCGGGCGGGAGGCGGGGAGACCCAGTACTTC.

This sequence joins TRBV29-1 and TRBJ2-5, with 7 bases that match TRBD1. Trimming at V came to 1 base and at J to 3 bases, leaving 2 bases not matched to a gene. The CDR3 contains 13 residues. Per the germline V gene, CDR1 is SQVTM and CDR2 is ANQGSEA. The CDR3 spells CSVEVTGKETQYF. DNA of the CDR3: TGCAGCGTTGAAGTGACAGGGAAAGAGACCCAGTACTTC.

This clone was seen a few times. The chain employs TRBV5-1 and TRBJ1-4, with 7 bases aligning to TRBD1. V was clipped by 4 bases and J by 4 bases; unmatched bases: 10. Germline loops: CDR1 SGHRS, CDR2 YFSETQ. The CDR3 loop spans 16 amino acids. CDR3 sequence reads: CASSMSVGGFNEKLFF. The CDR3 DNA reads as TGCGCCAGCAGCATGAGTGTAGGGGGCTTTAATGAAAAACTGTTTTTT.

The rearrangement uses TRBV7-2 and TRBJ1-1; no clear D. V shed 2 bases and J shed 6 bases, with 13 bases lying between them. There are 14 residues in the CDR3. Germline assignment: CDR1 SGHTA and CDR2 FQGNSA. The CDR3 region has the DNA TGTGCCAGCAGCTTAAGGAGAACACGCCCTGAAGCTTTCTTT. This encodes CASSLRRTRPEAFF.

The CDR3 region has the DNA TGTGCCAGCAGTTTAGACTATCCTGGAAACACCATATATTTT. Protein sequence: CASSLDYPGNTIYF. The chain links TRBV28 to TRBJ1-3; unclear D gene. Germline V gene data show CDR1 as MDHEN and CDR2 as SYDVKM. CDR3 size: 14 residues. V lost 2 bases to trimming and J lost 2 bases, with 7 bases between them.